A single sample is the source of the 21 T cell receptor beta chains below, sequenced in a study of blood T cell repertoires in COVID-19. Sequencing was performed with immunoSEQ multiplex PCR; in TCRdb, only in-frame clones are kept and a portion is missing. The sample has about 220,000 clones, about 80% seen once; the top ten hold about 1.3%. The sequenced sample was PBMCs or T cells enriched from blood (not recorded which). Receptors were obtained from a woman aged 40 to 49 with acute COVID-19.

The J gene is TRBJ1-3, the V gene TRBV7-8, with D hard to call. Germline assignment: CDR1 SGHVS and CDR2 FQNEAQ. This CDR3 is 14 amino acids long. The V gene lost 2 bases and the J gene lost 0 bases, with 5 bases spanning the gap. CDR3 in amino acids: CASSLPVSGNTIYF. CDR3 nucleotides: TGTGCCAGCAGCTTACCAGTCTCTGGAAACACCATATATTTT.

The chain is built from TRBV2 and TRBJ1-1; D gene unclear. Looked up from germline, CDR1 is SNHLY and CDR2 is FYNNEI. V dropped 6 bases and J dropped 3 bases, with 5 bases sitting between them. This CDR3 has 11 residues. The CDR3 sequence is CASRGDTEAFF. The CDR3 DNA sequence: TGTGCCAGCAGGGGAGACACTGAAGCTTTCTTT.

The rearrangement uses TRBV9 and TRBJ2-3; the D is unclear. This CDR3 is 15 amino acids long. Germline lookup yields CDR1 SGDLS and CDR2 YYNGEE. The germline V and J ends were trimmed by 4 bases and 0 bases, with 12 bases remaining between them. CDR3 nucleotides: TGTGCCAGCAGCCCTTTGTCGGTTAGCACAGATACGCAGTATTTT. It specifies CASSPLSVSTDTQYF.

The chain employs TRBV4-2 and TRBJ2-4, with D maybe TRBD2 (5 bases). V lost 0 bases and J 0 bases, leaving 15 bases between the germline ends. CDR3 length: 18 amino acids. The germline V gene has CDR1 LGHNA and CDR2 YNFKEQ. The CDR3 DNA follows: TGTGCCAGCAGCCAAGATCTGGTGACTAACCTAGCCAAAAACATTCAGTACTTC. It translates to CASSQDLVTNLAKNIQYF.

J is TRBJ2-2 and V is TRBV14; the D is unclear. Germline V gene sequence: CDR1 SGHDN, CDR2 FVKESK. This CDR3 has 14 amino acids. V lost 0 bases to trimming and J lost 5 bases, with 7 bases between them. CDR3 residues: CASSQDPRTGELFF. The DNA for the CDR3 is TGTGCCAGCAGCCAAGATCCTCGTACCGGGGAGCTGTTTTTT.

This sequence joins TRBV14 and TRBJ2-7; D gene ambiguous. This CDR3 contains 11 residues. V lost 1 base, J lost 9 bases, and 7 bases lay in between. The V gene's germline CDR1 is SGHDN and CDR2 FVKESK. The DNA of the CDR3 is TGTGCCAGCAGCCAAGCCGGTATGCAGTACTTC. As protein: CASSQAGMQYF.

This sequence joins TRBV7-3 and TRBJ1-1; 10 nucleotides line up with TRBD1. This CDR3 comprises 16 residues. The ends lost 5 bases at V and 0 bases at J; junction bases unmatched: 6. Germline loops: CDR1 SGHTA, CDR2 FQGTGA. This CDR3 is CASSAGTGALNTEAFF. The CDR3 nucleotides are TGTGCCAGCAGCGCAGGGACAGGGGCACTGAACACTGAAGCTTTCTTT.

CDR3 residues: CASSPRGDNEQFF. Here the CDR3 DNA reads TGTGCCAGCAGCCCCCGGGGGGACAATGAGCAGTTCTTC. The chain links TRBV11-2 to TRBJ2-1; 7 nucleotides match TRBD2. The CDR3 covers 13 residues. The V and J ends lost 5 bases and 5 bases, in that order; junction bases with no gene match: 3. From germline, CDR1 is SGHAT and CDR2 FQNNGV. The variable domain in full, completed from reference TRBV11-2 and TRBJ2-1, reads EAGVAQSPRYKIIEKRQSVAFWCNPISGHATLYWYQQILGQGPKLLIQFQNNGVVDDSQLPKDRFSAERLKGVDSTLKIQPAKLEDSAVYLCASSPRGDNEQFFGPGTRLTVL.

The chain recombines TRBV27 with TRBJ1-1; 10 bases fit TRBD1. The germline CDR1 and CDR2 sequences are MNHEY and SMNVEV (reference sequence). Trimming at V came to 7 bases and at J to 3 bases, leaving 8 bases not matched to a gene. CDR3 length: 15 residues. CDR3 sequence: CASTSPGQGYTEAFF. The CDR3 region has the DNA TGTGCCAGCACCTCTCCGGGACAGGGGTACACTGAAGCTTTCTTT.

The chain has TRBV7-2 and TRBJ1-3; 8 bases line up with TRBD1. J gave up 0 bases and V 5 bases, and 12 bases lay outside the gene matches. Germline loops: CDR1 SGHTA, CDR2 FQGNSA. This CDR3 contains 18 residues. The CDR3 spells CASSPGTGRSLSGNTIYF. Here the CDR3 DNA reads TGTGCCAGCAGCCCCGGGACAGGTCGCTCTCTCTCTGGAAACACCATATATTTT.

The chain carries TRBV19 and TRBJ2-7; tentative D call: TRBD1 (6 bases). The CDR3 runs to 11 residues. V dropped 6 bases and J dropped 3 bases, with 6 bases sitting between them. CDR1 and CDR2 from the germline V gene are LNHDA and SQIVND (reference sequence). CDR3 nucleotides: TGTGCCAGTAGGGACAGCTACGAGCAGTACTTC. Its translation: CASRDSYEQYF.

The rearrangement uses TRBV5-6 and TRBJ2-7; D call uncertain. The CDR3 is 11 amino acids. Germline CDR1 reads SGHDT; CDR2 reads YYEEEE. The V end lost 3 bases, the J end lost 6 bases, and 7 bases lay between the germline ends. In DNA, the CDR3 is TGTGCCAGCAGCTCCCTCCGCGAGCAGTACTTC. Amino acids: CASSSLREQYF. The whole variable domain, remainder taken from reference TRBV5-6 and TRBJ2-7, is DAGVTQSPTHLIKTRGQQVTLRCSPKSGHDTVSWYQQALGQGPQFIFQYYEEEERQRGNFPDRFSGHQFPNYSSELNVNALLLGDSALYLCASSSLREQYFGPGTRLTVT.

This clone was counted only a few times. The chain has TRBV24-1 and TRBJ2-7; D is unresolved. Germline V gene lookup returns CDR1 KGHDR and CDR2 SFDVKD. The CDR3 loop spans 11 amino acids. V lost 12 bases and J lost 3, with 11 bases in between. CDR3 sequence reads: CAPSLDYEQYF. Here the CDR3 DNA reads TGTGCCCCTAGTCTAGACTACGAGCAGTACTTC.

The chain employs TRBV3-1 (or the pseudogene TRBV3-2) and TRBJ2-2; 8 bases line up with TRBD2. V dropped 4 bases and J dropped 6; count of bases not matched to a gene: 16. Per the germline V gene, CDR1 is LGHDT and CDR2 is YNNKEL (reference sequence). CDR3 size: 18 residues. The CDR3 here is CASSPRGVAGGSSGELFF. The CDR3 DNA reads TGTGCCAGCAGCCCTAGAGGTGTGGCGGGGGGATCGTCCGGGGAGCTGTTTTTT.

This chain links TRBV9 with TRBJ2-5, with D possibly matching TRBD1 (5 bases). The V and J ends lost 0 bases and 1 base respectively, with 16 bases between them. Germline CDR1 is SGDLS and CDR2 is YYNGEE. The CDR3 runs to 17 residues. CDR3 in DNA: TGTGCCAGCAGCGTAGGAACGCCCCAGGGTTTCCAAGAGACCCAGTACTTC. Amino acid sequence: CASSVGTPQGFQETQYF.

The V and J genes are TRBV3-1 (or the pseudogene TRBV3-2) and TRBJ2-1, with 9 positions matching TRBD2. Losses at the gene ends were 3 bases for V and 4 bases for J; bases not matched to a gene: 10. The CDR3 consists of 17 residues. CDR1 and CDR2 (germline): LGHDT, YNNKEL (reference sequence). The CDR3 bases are TGTGCCAGCAGCCATGCTTTTCGAGCGGGAGGTTACAATGAGCAGTTCTTC. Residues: CASSHAFRAGGYNEQFF.

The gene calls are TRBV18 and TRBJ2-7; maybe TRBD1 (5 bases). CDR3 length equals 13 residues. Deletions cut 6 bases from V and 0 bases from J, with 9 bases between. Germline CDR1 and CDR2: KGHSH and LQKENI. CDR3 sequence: CASSHDSSYEQYF. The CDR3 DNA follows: TGTGCCAGCTCTCATGACAGCTCCTACGAGCAGTACTTC.

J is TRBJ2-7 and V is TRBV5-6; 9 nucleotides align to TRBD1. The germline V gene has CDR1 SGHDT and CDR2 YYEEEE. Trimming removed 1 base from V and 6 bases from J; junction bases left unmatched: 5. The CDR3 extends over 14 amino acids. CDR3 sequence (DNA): TGTGCCAGCAGCTTGACAGGGGGCCCGGTCGAGCAGTACTTC. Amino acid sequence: CASSLTGGPVEQYF.

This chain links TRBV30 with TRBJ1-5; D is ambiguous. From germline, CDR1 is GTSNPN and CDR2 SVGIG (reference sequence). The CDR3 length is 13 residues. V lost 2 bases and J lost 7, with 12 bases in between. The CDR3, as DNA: TGTGCCTGGAGTAGCGAGGGAAACCAGCCCCAGCATTTT. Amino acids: CAWSSEGNQPQHF. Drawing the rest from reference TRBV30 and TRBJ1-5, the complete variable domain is SQTIHQWPATLVQPVGSPLSLECTVEGTSNPNLYWYRQAAGRGLQLLFYSVGIGQISSEVPQNLSASRPQDRQFILSSKKLLLSDSGFYLCAWSSEGNQPQHFGDGTRLSIL.

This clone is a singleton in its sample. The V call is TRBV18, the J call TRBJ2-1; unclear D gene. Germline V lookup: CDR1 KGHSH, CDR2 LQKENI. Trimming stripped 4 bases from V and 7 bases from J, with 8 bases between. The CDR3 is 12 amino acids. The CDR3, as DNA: TGTGCCAGCTCACTTTCCCAGAATGAGCAGTTCTTC. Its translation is CASSLSQNEQFF.

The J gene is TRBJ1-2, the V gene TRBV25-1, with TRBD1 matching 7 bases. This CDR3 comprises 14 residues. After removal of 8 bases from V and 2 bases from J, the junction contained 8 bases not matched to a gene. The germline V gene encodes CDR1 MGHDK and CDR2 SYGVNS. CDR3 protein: CASPRQGRNYGYTF. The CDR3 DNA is TGTGCCAGCCCCCGACAGGGAAGAAACTATGGCTACACCTTC.